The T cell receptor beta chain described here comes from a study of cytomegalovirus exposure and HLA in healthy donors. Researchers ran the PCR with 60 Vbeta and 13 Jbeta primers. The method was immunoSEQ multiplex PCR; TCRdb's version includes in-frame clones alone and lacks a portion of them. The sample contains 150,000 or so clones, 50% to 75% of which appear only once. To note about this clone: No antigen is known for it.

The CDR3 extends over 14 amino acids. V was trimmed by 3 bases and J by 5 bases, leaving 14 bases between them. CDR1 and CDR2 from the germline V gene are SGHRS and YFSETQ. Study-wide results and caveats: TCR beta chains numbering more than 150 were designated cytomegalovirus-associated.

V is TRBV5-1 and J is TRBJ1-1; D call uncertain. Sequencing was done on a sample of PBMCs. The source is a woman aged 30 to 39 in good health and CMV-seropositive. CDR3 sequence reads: CASSWEGRGTEAFF. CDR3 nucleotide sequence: TGCGCCAGCAGCTGGGAGGGCAGAGGGACTGAAGCTTTCTTT. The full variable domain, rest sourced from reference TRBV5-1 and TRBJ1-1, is KAGVTQTPRYLIKTRGQQVTLSCSPISGHRSVSWYQQTPGQGLQFLFEYFSETQRNKGNFPGRFSGRQFSNSRSEMNVSTLELGDSALYLCASSWEGRGTEAFFGQGTRLTVV.